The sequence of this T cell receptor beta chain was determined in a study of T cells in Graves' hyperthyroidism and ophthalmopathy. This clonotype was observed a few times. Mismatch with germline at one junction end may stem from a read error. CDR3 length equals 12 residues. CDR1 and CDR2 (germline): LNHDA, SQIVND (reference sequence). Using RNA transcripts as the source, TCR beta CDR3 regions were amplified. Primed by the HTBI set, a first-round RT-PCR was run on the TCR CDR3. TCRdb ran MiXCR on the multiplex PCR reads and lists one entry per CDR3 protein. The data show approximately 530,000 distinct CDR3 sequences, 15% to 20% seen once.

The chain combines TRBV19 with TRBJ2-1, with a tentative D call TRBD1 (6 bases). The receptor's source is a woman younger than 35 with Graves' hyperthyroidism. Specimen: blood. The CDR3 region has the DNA TGTGCCAGCAGTAAGGGGGTGGATGAGCAGTTCTTC. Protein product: CASSKGVDEQFF.